This note documents a single T cell receptor beta chain sequence. Its antigen specificity is not known. Base quality data are lacking; no much larger clone is found one base away. This entry comes from a study of shared clonotypes between healthy human individuals (dated by TCRdb to about 2020). At the level of the whole study: A couple of women and a few men aged 18 to 49 years were included in the cohort. For each donor, CD4 naive and CD4 memory were each given three plates, CD8 naive was given two plates, and CD8 memory was given one plate. Blood TCR repertoires of about five healthy adults were deeply sequenced to estimate repertoire size and the extent of clonotype sharing between individuals. Different laboratories and diverse techniques were used to prepare libraries and sequence TCR repertoires, to increase sequencing depth and limit assay-specific biases. Between about 0.8 and 9 billion PBMCs per donor were obtained by leukapheresis.

Overall results and qualifications from the work: Rarefaction of sorted-subset datasets indicated incomplete sequencing despite the large sequencing depth. Compared with non-shared clonotypes, the clonotypes found in all four sorted-subset donors had higher generation probabilities. Sampling was restricted to blood, and TCR repertoires in tissue are likely to differ from TCR repertoires in blood. Pairwise subsampling indicated that sequencing depth was expected to affect the degree of clonotype sharing among donors. Naive subsets generally had larger estimated clonotype richness than memory subsets did. Because the study included only a small number of donors, the genetic and exposure-history diversity represented was limited. Sharing across four donors was observed for 4.5% to 6.5% of naive CD4, less than 4% of naive CD8, about 2.5% of memory CD4, and over 0.3% of memory CD8 clonotypes.

CD8 naive samples were CD45RO-negative cells positively selected for CCR7, giving a CD45RA+CCR7+ population that excluded TemRA cells. Healthy HIV-negative adults with no recently reported acute infections or vaccinations were included as donors. Every donor was a Caucasian adult living in Nashville, Tennessee, USA. Blood was collected by leukapheresis, and PBMCs were isolated by Ficoll-Histopaque density gradient centrifugation and then cryopreserved in liquid nitrogen vapor phase. Purity and quantity of every magnetically sorted T cell population were checked by analytical flow cytometry. Each sorted fraction had its genomic DNA isolated and then quantified by UV absorbance on a Nanodrop 2000c. TCR CDR3 regions were amplified from genomic DNA by multiplex PCR using the deep immunoSEQ assay. Extracted genomic DNA from each cell subset was distributed evenly across all wells of several immunoSEQ 96-well plates, and each plate was treated as a replicate. For sorted subsets, each replicate PCR was loaded with roughly 200 ng genomic DNA, equivalent to some 31,000 T cell genomes. Purified libraries were measured with a Qubit 3.0 fluorometer, size-checked on a Bioanalyzer 2100, and measured again with the KAPA Library Quantification kit. Each immunoSEQ 96-well plate was sequenced on its own single-read 150-cycle Illumina NextSeq 550 flow cell. The authors processed their data as follows. Because the immunoSEQ output included only junctional sequences and no quality scores, the filtering could not be the same as the filtering used for full-length reads. To assign V/J genes and CDR3, sequences were annotated using PyIR, a Python wrapper for IgBLAST v1.9, with IMGT germline references. Reads were removed for weak V/J assignments (E-value above 1e-6), missing CDR3, stop codons, out-of-frame junctions, or ambiguous translated residues. V3J clonotypes were defined as sequences sharing an identical inferred V gene, J gene, and CDR3 amino acid sequence. Percentage overlap between repertoires was calculated by dividing the number of shared unique clonotypes by the size of the smaller repertoire. Richness of each repertoire was evaluated using RTK rarefaction, the Chao1 estimator, and Recon v2.1 estimates of unobserved clonotypes. Generation probabilities were computed with OLGA for all TCRbeta clonotypes obtained by the gDNA method from a handful of donors. TCRdb limited this immuneACCESS table to in-frame rearrangements with V and J called. A share of clones is missing; checked studies link under half to unresolved V genes, and the rest is unexplained. For V, J and clone size, that table is used; D and trimming come from the DNA. This sample lists about 680,000 clones; about 90% were detected once. Jointly, the top ten make up 24% of the sample.

Counted from cysteine to phenylalanine, this CDR3 has 15 amino acids. Only the CDR3 portion is preserved as DNA: 45 bases, with reading frame beginning at the first base. Source material: naive CD8+ T cells sorted from blood. The intended sense of this specimen's cell subset or site label: CD45RA+CCR7+. The sequence was collected from a man aged 30 to 45 in good health. The chain is made from TRBV21-1 and TRBJ1-2; the table's D call, TRBD1, has no DNA check behind it. TRBV21-1 has pseudogene status. The sequenced DNA is TGTGCCAGCAGCAATAAAAGGGCCAGGGTGACTGGCTACACCTTC. It is translated as CASSNKRARVTGYTF.